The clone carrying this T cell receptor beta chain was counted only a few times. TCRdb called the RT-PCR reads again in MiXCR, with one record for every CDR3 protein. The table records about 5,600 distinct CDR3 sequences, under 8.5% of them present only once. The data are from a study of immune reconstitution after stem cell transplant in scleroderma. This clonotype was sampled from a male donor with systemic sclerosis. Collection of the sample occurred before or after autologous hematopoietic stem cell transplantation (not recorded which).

Here the CDR3 reads CASNSIGTGGTGELFF. CDR3 sequence (DNA): TGTGCCAGCAACTCTATCGGGACAGGCGGAACCGGGGAGCTGTTTTTT. The chain has TRBV3-1 and TRBJ2-2; 8 bases map to TRBD1. CDR3 size: 16 residues. CDR1 and CDR2 from the germline V gene are LGHDT and YNNKEL (reference sequence). The V segment lost 7 bases and the J segment 5 bases; nucleotides outside the gene matches: 12. The full variable domain, completed using reference TRBV3-1 and TRBJ2-2, is DTAVSQTPKYLVTQMGNDKSIKCEQNLGHDTMYWYKQDSKKFLKIMFSYNNKELIINETVPNRFSPKSPDKAHLNLHINSLELGDSAVYFCASNSIGTGGTGELFFGEGSRLTVL.